These 19 T cell receptor beta chains were sequenced from one sample in a study of Tregs in tolerant kidney transplant recipients. Clones were sequenced by immunoSEQ multiplex PCR, and TCRdb holds only the in-frame ones, with some missing. The sample shows approximately 60,000 clones, around 87% of them seen only once. The nonmyeloablative bone marrow transplants came from related graft donors, with transient mixed chimerism. Sample: CD4+ T cells from blood (PBMCs), taken 6 months after the transplant. The receptors shown here come from a human patient who received a combined kidney and bone marrow transplant. Some T cells could come from the graft donor.

The chain joins TRBV7-9 to TRBJ2-5; 13 bases agree with TRBD2. This CDR3 contains 17 residues. The trim removed 4 bases at V and 5 bases at J, leaving 10 bases unmatched. Germline-derived CDR1 and CDR2 are SEHNR and FQNEAQ (reference sequence). In DNA form, the CDR3 reads TGTGCCAGCAGCTCCGGGACTAGCGGGACTTCATCCGAGACCCAGTACTTC. Encoded protein: CASSSGTSGTSSETQYF.

This sequence joins TRBV6-1 and TRBJ1-1; D is unresolved. The V and J ends lost 5 bases and 1 base respectively, with 14 bases between them. The CDR3 extends over 15 amino acids. Germline loops: CDR1 MNHNS, CDR2 SASEGT. This CDR3 is CASSPNQAGNTEAFF. CDR3 in DNA: TGTGCCAGCAGTCCCAATCAGGCAGGGAACACTGAAGCTTTCTTT.

CDR3 loop: CASSIEDRGSGNTIYF. In DNA, the CDR3 is TGTGCCAGTAGTATCGAGGACAGGGGCTCTGGAAACACCATATATTTT. The V call is TRBV19, the J call TRBJ1-3; TRBD1 agrees at 9 bases. Trimming at V came to 3 bases and at J to 0 bases, leaving 3 bases not matched to a gene. Germline V gene data show CDR1 as LNHDA and CDR2 as SQIVND (reference sequence). The CDR3 contains 16 residues.

This chain connects TRBV7-2 to TRBJ2-7; D unclear. The germline gives CDR1 SGHTA, CDR2 FQGNSA. CDR3 length: 14 residues. V gave up 1 base and J gave up 3 bases, with 10 bases separating them. The CDR3 protein is CASSLEAIIYEQYF. CDR3 in DNA: TGTGCCAGCAGCTTAGAAGCTATTATCTACGAGCAGTACTTC.

This chain uses TRBV25-1 with TRBJ1-1, with TRBD1 as a possible D gene (5 bases). The CDR3 is 14 amino acids. V shed 6 bases and J shed 0 bases, with 11 bases lying between them. Germline CDR1 MGHDK, CDR2 SYGVNS. CDR3: CASRPDTVNTEAFF. In DNA form, the CDR3 reads TGTGCCAGCAGACCGGACACAGTGAACACTGAAGCTTTCTTT.

CDR3 bases: TGTGCCAGCACCTGGGACGGGGGAGGTACCTACAATGAGCAGTTCTTC. The encoded protein is CASTWDGGGTYNEQFF. The gene calls are TRBV5-8 and TRBJ2-1; perhaps TRBD2 as D (6 bases). The germline CDR1 and CDR2 sequences are SGHTS and YDEGEE. CDR3 size: 16 residues. Trimming took off 6 bases at V and 2 bases at J, with 18 bases between the two ends. Filled out from reference TRBV5-8 and TRBJ2-1, the complete variable domain reads EAGVTQSPTHLIKTRGQQATLRCSPISGHTSVYWYQQALGLGLQFLLWYDEGEERNRGNFPPRFSGRQFPNYSSELNVNALELEDSALYLCASTWDGGGTYNEQFFGPGTRLTVL.

The chain uses TRBV19 and TRBJ2-1; 13 nucleotides agree with TRBD2. CDR1 LNHDA and CDR2 SQIVND come from the germline V gene (reference sequence). The length of the CDR3 is 16 residues. Germline trimming cut 6 bases from V and 2 bases from J; bases unmatched to any gene: 4. The CDR3 region has the DNA TGTGCCAGTAGCTTAACTAGCGGGGGGGCCTACAATGAGCAGTTCTTC. Encoded protein: CASSLTSGGAYNEQFF.

V gene TRBV4-3 combines with J gene TRBJ2-2; the D is unclear. The CDR3 consists of 13 residues. The germline V gene encodes CDR1 LGHNA and CDR2 YSLEER. V lost 0 bases and J 7 bases, leaving 6 bases between the germline ends. As DNA, the CDR3 is TGCGCCAGCAGCCAAGATCGGGTCGGGGAGCTGTTTTTT. Amino acid sequence: CASSQDRVGELFF.

This clone came up once. The chain has TRBV7-9 and TRBJ1-1; TRBD1 matches at 7 bases. This CDR3 spans 14 amino acids. The germline V gene encodes CDR1 SEHNR and CDR2 FQNEAQ (reference sequence). Unmatched junction bases numbered 4, after V lost 6 bases and J lost 0 bases. For the CDR3, the DNA is TGTGCCAGCAGGACAGGGAAAATGAACACTGAAGCTTTCTTT. Its protein is CASRTGKMNTEAFF. Drawing the rest from reference TRBV7-9 and TRBJ1-1, the complete variable domain is DTGVSQNPRHKITKRGQNVTFRCDPISEHNRLYWYRQTLGQGPEFLTYFQNEAQLEKSRLLSDRFSAERPKGSFSTLEIQRTEQGDSAMYLCASRTGKMNTEAFFGQGTRLTVV.

This CDR3 is CASSTVHDRNYGYTF. CDR3 sequence (DNA): TGTGCCAGCAGCACAGTCCATGACAGGAACTATGGCTACACCTTC. The chain couples TRBV7-9 to TRBJ1-2, with D maybe TRBD1 (6 bases). Trimming shortened V by 5 bases and J by 2 bases, and 15 bases separated the two germline ends. There are 15 residues in the CDR3. Germline-derived CDR1 and CDR2 are SEHNR and FQNEAQ (reference sequence).

The chain employs TRBV4-1 and TRBJ2-1; 8 bases agree with TRBD2. CDR3 length: 15 amino acids. V shed 1 base and J 4 bases; nucleotides not matched to a gene: 3. Per the germline V gene, CDR1 is MGHRA and CDR2 is YSYEKL. The CDR3 DNA reads TGCGCCAGCAGCCAAGGGGCTAGCGGGTACAATGAGCAGTTCTTC. This sequence encodes CASSQGASGYNEQFF.

Regarding this clone: An end of the junction does not agree with germline; a read error may underlie this. The same CDR3 also results from other DNA sequences found in this sample. The chain combines TRBV7-2 with TRBJ1-6; D is unclear. The CDR3 runs to 15 residues. Germline V lookup: CDR1 SGHTA, CDR2 FQGNSA. The CDR3 protein is CASSLLGRGNSPLHF. The CDR3 bases are TGTGCCAGCAGCTTATTAGGGCGGGGAAATTCCCCCCTCCACTTT.

The V gene is TRBV5-4, the J gene TRBJ1-4; tentatively, D is TRBD1 (5 bases). Germline CDR1 SGHNT, CDR2 YYREEE (reference sequence). This CDR3 contains 15 residues. The germline V and J ends were trimmed by 2 bases and 3 bases, with 11 bases remaining between them. Written as DNA, the CDR3 is TGTGCCAGCAGCTTCTTAGGGGAGGCTAATGAAAAACTGTTTTTT. This sequence encodes CASSFLGEANEKLFF.

The rearrangement links TRBV30 to TRBJ2-2; TRBD1 matches at 10 bases. The CDR3 is 15 amino acids. The trim removed 0 bases at V and 4 bases at J, leaving 2 bases unmatched. Germline V gene data show CDR1 as GTSNPN and CDR2 as SVGIG (reference sequence). CDR3 protein: CAWSVRDRGTGELFF. The CDR3 nucleotides read TGTGCCTGGAGTGTACGGGACAGGGGCACCGGGGAGCTGTTTTTT.

This clone was observed once. This chain uses TRBV29-1 with TRBJ1-2, with 7 bases lining up with TRBD1. V shed 2 bases, J shed 4 bases, and the junction held 7 bases outside the gene matches. The CDR3 is made up of 14 amino acids. Germline V gene data show CDR1 as SQVTM and CDR2 as ANQGSEA. CDR3: CSVETGVSRYGYTF. CDR3 coding DNA: TGCAGCGTTGAAACAGGGGTTAGCCGCTATGGCTACACCTTC.

This chain connects TRBV30 to TRBJ2-3, with 13 bases fitting TRBD2. The CDR3 loop spans 15 amino acids. With V trimmed by 0 bases and J by 6 bases, 3 bases remained unmatched. Germline-derived CDR1 and CDR2 are GTSNPN and SVGIG (reference sequence). The CDR3 coding sequence is TGTGCCTGGAGTGTACTACTAGCGGGGGGGGATACGCAGTATTTT. Translating it yields CAWSVLLAGGDTQYF.

The chain couples TRBV4-2 to TRBJ2-5; unclear D gene. The CDR3 is 14 amino acids. Trimming shortened V by 1 base and J by 4 bases, and 10 bases separated the two germline ends. CDR1 and CDR2 (germline): LGHNA, YNFKEQ. In nucleotides, the CDR3 is TGTGCCAGCAGCCAAGCTGCGGTAGCAGAGACCCAGTACTTC. It codes for CASSQAAVAETQYF.

This chain links TRBV25-1 with TRBJ1-4; TRBD1 might be the D (5 bases). The V gene's germline CDR1 is MGHDK and CDR2 SYGVNS. The CDR3 has 14 residues. Between the trimmed V and J ends, which lost 5 bases and 12 bases, there was a span of 19 bases. In DNA form, the CDR3 reads TGTGCCAGCAGTTGGGACTTCGCACCCGAAGAACTGTTTTTT. It translates to CASSWDFAPEELFF.

The chain carries TRBV7-3 and TRBJ2-5; the D gene is possibly TRBD1 (7 bases). Germline CDR1 SGHTA, CDR2 FQGTGA. The CDR3 runs to 17 residues. V was shortened by 2 bases and J by 5 bases, with 21 bases between the two germline ends. CDR3 nucleotides: TGTGCCAGCAGCTTAGGGGGGTCAGGGGGAAGGCGGGAGACCCAGTACTTC. This codes for CASSLGGSGGRRETQYF.